Listed below are T cell receptor beta chains from one sample, sequenced in a study of blood T cell repertoires in COVID-19. Method: immunoSEQ multiplex PCR; TCRdb's copy keeps in-frame clones and lacks some. The table records a few hundred thousand clones, more than 70% of them present only once. The sequenced material came from PBMCs or T cells enriched from blood (not recorded which). Receptors originate from a woman aged 25-40 years who had been exposed to COVID-19. Each CDR3 is given with its conserved first and last residue. A D gene is named only where the DNA matches it firmly.

.	TRBV29-1	TRBJ1-1	CSGATWLEAFF
TRBD1	TRBV6-1	TRBJ2-3	CASSGYRDRVKDTQYF
.	TRBV19	TRBJ1-6	CASSIDVLPRNSPLHF
.	TRBV7-3	TRBJ2-7	CASSLSAFSYEQYF
TRBD2	TRBV9	TRBJ2-3	CASSPSGDSTDTQYF
TRBD2	TRBV5-1	TRBJ2-5	CASSARLAGGWETQYF
.	TRBV28	TRBJ1-2	CASSSGGGRGNYGYTF
.	TRBV10-1	TRBJ2-3	CASSNLGTQDTQYF
.	TRBV18	TRBJ2-7	CASSSRLDLYEQYF
.	TRBV7-2	TRBJ2-1	CASSLKGGGEQFF
TRBD2	TRBV2	TRBJ2-2	CASSETSGRSTGELFF
.	TRBV5-1	TRBJ2-5	CASSLRTGTMETQYF
TRBD2	TRBV28	TRBJ2-1	CASSSSASGRTPPYNEQFF
.	TRBV20-1	TRBJ1-2	CSAQNYGYTF
TRBD1	TRBV3-1/TRBV3-2	TRBJ1-1	CASSQEGQGASEAFF
.	TRBV10-2	TRBJ2-7	CASSENSAYEQYF
.	TRBV12-3/TRBV12-4	TRBJ1-2	CASSSYYSYTF
TRBD1	TRBV3-1/TRBV3-2	TRBJ1-4	CASSLTGATNEKLFF
.	TRBV30	TRBJ2-1	CAWSVMWERETQFF
.	TRBV27	TRBJ2-1	CASSPRVVSNEQFF
.	TRBV15	TRBJ1-5	CATSIRQDNQPQHF
.	TRBV18	TRBJ1-4	CASSPQDGANEKLFF
.	TRBV6-5	TRBJ1-2	CASSQGRKDYGYTF
TRBD1	TRBV10-3	TRBJ1-5	CAISEFGTGSHSNQPQHF
.	TRBV19	TRBJ2-5	CASGVGNEETQYF
.	TRBV21-1	TRBJ1-1	CASSNQGGTEAFF
.	TRBV27	TRBJ2-3	CASTFLTPGGTDTQYF
TRBD1	TRBV9	TRBJ1-2	CASSRRDRGLSNYGYTF
.	TRBV7-3	TRBJ1-1	CASSLLGQNTEAFF
.	TRBV30	TRBJ1-6	CAWRREGGSWDSPLHF
.	TRBV28	TRBJ2-2	CASLPYTGELFF
.	TRBV15	TRBJ1-2	CATSRELGEGGYTF
.	TRBV4-1	TRBJ1-2	CASSQDIALNYGYTF
TRBD1	TRBV19	TRBJ1-1	CASSTWTGGHEAFF
.	TRBV11-2	TRBJ1-3	CASREEVLGTNTIYF
TRBD1	TRBV11-2	TRBJ2-4	CASSSGTGLAKNIQYF
.	TRBV7-3	TRBJ1-1	CASSLTETVNTEAFF
.	TRBV6-2/TRBV6-3	TRBJ1-2	CASSLHSYGYTF
.	TRBV19	TRBJ2-1	CASSPAGRESVEQFF
.	TRBV3-1/TRBV3-2	TRBJ1-1	CASSQVGSIQEAFF
TRBD2	TRBV7-2	TRBJ2-1	CASSLATSGLGNEQFF
TRBD2	TRBV9	TRBJ2-5	CASSVSGTMGETQYF
TRBD1	TRBV19	TRBJ2-3	CASSTRTGFDTQYF
.	TRBV11-1	TRBJ2-7	CASSLVSYEQYF
TRBD1	TRBV30	TRBJ1-4	CAWSWGGTVGEKLFF
.	TRBV3-1/TRBV3-2	TRBJ2-1	CASSQGIALYNEQFF
TRBD2	TRBV7-3	TRBJ2-2	CASSFSGNYGELFF